The 2 T cell receptor beta chains reported below all come from one sample, sequenced in a study of blood T cell repertoires in COVID-19. This table comes from immunoSEQ multiplex PCR, and its TCRdb copy is limited to in-frame clones, with some not included. The sample carries some 290,000 clones, 90% recorded once. The sequenced sample was peripheral blood. These receptors all come from a woman aged 40 to 50 with COVID-19, enrolled during active disease.

This sequence joins TRBV2 and TRBJ1-4; 7 bases are shared with TRBD1. The germline gives CDR1 SNHLY, CDR2 FYNNEI. The V segment lost 6 bases and the J segment 3 bases; nucleotides outside the gene matches: 10. The CDR3 consists of 16 residues. The CDR3 is CASSSGQVQANEKLFF. As DNA, the CDR3 is TGTGCCAGCAGCTCCGGACAGGTCCAGGCTAATGAAAAACTGTTTTTT.

The chain is built from TRBV7-9 and TRBJ2-7; D gene uncertain. Germline V gene data show CDR1 as SEHNR and CDR2 as FQNEAQ (reference sequence). With 5 bases removed from V and 2 bases from J, the gap between germline ends came to 19 bases. The CDR3 totals 16 residues. The CDR3, as DNA: TGTGCCAGCAGCAAAGTACGGCAGCTGAGGCCCTACGAGCAGTACTTC. Residues: CASSKVRQLRPYEQYF.